This T cell receptor beta chain was identified in a study of shared clonotypes between healthy human individuals. Study information: Per donor, CD8 memory used one plate, CD8 naive used two, CD4 memory used three and CD4 naive used three. Notes on the study in general: A few donors showed sharing of roughly 5% of naive CD4 clonotypes.

CDR3 length: 13 residues. The germline V and J ends were trimmed by 2 bases and 6 bases, with 10 bases remaining between them. Germline CDR1 and CDR2: GTSNPN and SVGIG (reference sequence). Regarding this clone: The antigen is not known.

Assay execution proceeded at the deep level. Generated by immunoSEQ multiplex PCR, the TCRdb table keeps only in-frame clones and is missing some. The sample contains nearly 750,000 clones, about two thirds of which appear only once. The receptor was derived from a woman in her thirties in good health. Sequenced: memory CD4+ T cells sorted from blood. The subset here: CD45RA-negative fraction. The chain has TRBV30 and TRBJ1-4, with D possibly matching TRBD1 (6 bases). The CDR3, as DNA: TGTGCCTGGAGTATCAACAGGGATGAAAAACTGTTTTTT. Its translation: CAWSINRDEKLFF.